A selection of T cell receptor beta chains follows, all from one sample in a study of post-analysis software for immune sequencing data. MiXCR, run by TCRdb on the PCR reads, gives a single entry per CDR3 protein. The data contain about half a million distinct CDR3 sequences, 34% of them singletons. The specimen sequenced was blood. These receptors were collected from a girl aged 2-17 years with multiple sclerosis. Each CDR3 is given with its conserved first and last residue.

>TRBV6-1|TRBJ2-7
CASSENWEYYEQYF
>TRBV6-5|TRBJ1-2
CASRQGIYGYTF
>TRBV7-2|TRBJ1-2
CASSLAKANYGYTF
>TRBV6-5|TRBJ1-2
CASSRAGVNNYGYTF
>TRBV6-5|TRBJ2-1
CASSFTSGGAYNEQFF
>TRBV6-2/TRBV6-3|TRBJ2-6
CASTSRAGKDGANVLTF
>TRBV29-1|TRBJ2-1
CSVVGDRVSNEQFF
>TRBV4-1|TRBJ2-3
CAGSRGPGTGGTDTQYF
>TRBV11-1|TRBJ1-6
CASSLLRWDPLRSPLHF
>TRBV11-2|TRBJ1-6
CASSGGLSLHF
>TRBV6-2/TRBV6-3|TRBJ1-2
CASSHLGTGNSYTF
>TRBV10-3|TRBJ2-1
CAIRTGQGYNEQFF
>TRBV20-1|TRBJ2-3
CSALVPGGAGTDTQYF
>TRBV29-1|TRBJ1-2
CSVTHAGTLGYTF
>TRBV5-6|TRBJ2-5
CASSLVTSGGIMETQYF
>TRBV12-3/TRBV12-4|TRBJ1-2
CASSRTGGAGYGYTF
>TRBV7-2|TRBJ2-7
CASSPWPRGEQYF
>TRBV24-1|-
CATSEEVRNIQYF
>TRBV29-1|TRBJ2-5
CSVDNRLDQETQYF
>TRBV20-1|TRBJ2-3
CSARAQGFTDTQYF
>TRBV5-6|TRBJ2-7
CASSAGRGSGEQYF
>TRBV7-9|TRBJ2-3
CASSAVTTPEDTQYF
>TRBV24-1|TRBJ1-2
CATSETGGYGYTF
>TRBV13|TRBJ2-5
CASSSGVADQETQYF
>TRBV6-1|TRBJ1-2
CASRGTGQLPYNYGYTF
>TRBV20-1|TRBJ1-2
CRARHWDDGYTF
>TRBV14|-
CASSQEPSGYEQYF
>TRBV12-3/TRBV12-4|TRBJ1-2
CASSGQGADYGYTF
>TRBV2|TRBJ1-5
CASSALNQPQHF
>TRBV25-1|TRBJ2-3
CASNGWGGGTDTQYF
>TRBV6-2/TRBV6-3|TRBJ2-3
CASRSTFSGTQYF
>TRBV5-5|TRBJ2-7
CASSPHNRPTYEQYF